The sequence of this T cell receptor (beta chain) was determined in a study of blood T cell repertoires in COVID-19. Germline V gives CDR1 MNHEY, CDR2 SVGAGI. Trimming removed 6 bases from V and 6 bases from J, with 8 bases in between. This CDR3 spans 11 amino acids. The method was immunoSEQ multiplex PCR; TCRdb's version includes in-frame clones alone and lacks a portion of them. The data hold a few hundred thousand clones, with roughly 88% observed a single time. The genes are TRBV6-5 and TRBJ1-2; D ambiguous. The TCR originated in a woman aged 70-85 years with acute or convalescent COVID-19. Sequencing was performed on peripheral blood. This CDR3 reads CASRGPDGYTF. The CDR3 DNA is TGTGCCAGCAGGGGCCCCGATGGCTACACCTTC.